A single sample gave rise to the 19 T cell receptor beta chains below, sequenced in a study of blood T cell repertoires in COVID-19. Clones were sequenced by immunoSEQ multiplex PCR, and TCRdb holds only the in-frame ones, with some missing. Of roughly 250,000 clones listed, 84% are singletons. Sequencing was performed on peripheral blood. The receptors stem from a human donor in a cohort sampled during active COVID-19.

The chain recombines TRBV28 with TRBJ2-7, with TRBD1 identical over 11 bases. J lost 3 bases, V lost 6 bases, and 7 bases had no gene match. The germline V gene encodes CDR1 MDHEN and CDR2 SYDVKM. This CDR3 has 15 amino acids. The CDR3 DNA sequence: TGTGCCAGCAGCGCCCCGGGACAGGGGGACTACGAGCAGTACTTC. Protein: CASSAPGQGDYEQYF.

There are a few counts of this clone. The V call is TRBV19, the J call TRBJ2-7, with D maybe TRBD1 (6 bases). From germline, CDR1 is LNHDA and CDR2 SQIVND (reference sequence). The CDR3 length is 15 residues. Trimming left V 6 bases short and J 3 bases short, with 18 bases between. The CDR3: CASRLQGEGVYEQYF. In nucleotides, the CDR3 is TGTGCCAGTAGACTGCAGGGTGAGGGGGTCTACGAGCAGTACTTC.

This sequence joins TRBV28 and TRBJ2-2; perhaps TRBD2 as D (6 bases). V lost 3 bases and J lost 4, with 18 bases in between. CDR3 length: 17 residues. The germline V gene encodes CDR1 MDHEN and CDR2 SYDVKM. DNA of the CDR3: TGTGCCAGCAGTTTTACGCCGGGACTCCCCTCCACCGGGGAGCTGTTTTTT. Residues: CASSFTPGLPSTGELFF.

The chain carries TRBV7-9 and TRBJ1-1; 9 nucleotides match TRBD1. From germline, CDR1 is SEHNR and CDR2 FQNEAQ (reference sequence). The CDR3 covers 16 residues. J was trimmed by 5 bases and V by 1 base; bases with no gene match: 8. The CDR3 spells CASSLEGSQGATEAFF. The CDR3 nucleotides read TGTGCCAGCAGCTTAGAGGGCTCACAGGGGGCTACTGAAGCTTTCTTT.

Here the CDR3 reads CASSQFEGEETQYF. The CDR3 DNA reads TGCGCCAGCAGCCAGTTCGAGGGAGAAGAGACCCAGTACTTC. The V call is TRBV4-1, the J call TRBJ2-5; TRBD2 is a possible D gene (5 bases). CDR1 MGHRA and CDR2 YSYEKL come from the germline V gene. CDR3 length: 14 residues. The germline V and J ends were trimmed by 3 bases and 3 bases, with 11 bases remaining between them.

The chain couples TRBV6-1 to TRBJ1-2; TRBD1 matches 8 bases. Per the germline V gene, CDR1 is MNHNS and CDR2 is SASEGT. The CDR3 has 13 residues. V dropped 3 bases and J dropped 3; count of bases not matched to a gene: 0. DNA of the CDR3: TGTGCCAGCAGTGAGGACAGGGACTATGGCTACACCTTC. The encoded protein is CASSEDRDYGYTF.

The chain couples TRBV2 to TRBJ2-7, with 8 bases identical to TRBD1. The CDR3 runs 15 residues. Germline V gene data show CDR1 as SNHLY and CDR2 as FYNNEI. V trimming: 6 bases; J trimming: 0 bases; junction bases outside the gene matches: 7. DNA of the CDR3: TGTGCCAGCAGAGACAGGGGATTGGGCTCCTACGAGCAGTACTTC. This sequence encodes CASRDRGLGSYEQYF.

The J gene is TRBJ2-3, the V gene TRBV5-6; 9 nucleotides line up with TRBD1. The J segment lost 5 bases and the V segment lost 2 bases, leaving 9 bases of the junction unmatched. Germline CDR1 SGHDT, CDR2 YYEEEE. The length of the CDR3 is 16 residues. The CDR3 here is CASSLTRDRDQDTQYF. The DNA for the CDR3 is TGTGCCAGCAGCTTAACACGGGACAGGGATCAAGATACGCAGTATTTT.

The CDR3: CASSQERRERYTF. The CDR3 nucleotides read TGTGCCAGCAGCCAAGAGAGAAGGGAGCGCTACACCTTC. The V gene is TRBV4-2, the J gene TRBJ1-2; D unresolved. The CDR3 contains 13 residues. Germline CDR1 LGHNA, CDR2 YNFKEQ. V was pared by 0 bases and J by 9 bases, with 11 bases between.

CDR3 residues: CASSLSGGTGIQPQHF. The CDR3 nucleotides read TGTGCCAGCAGTTTATCAGGGGGGACAGGGATTCAGCCCCAGCATTTT. The rearrangement links TRBV27 to TRBJ1-5, with 9 bases that match TRBD1. Germline CDR1 is MNHEY and CDR2 is SMNVEV (reference sequence). V trimming: 0 bases; J trimming: 6 bases; junction bases outside the gene matches: 6. There are 16 residues in the CDR3.

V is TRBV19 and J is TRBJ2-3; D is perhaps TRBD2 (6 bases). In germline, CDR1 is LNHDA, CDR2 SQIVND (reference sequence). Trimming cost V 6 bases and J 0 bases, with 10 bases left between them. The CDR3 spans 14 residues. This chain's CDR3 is CASRRAGSTDTQYF. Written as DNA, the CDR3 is TGTGCCAGTAGGAGGGCGGGAAGCACAGATACGCAGTATTTT.

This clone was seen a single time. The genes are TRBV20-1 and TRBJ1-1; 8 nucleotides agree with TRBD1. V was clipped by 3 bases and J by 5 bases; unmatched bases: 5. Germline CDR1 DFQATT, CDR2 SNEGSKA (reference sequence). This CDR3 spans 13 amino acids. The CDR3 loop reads CSASRDRNTEAFF. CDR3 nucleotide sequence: TGCAGTGCTAGTCGGGACAGGAATACTGAAGCTTTCTTT.

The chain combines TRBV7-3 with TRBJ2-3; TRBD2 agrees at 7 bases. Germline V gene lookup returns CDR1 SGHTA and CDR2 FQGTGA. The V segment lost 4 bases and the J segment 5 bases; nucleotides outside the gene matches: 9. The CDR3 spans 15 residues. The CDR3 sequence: CASSYSGAKGDTQYF. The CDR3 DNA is TGTGCCAGCAGCTACAGCGGGGCCAAGGGAGATACGCAGTATTTT.

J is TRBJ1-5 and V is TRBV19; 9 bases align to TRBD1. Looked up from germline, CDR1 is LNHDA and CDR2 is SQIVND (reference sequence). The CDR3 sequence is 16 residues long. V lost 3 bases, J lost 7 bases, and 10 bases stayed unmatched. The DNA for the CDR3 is TGTGCCAGTAGTATTGCCCCGGGACAGGGAAACCAGCCCCAGCATTTT. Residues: CASSIAPGQGNQPQHF.

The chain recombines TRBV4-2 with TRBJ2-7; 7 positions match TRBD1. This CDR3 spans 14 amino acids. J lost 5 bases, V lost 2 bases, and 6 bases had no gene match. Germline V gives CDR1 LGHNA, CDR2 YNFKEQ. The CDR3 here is CASSQLQGFDEQYF. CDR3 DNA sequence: TGTGCCAGCAGCCAACTACAGGGGTTCGACGAGCAGTACTTC.

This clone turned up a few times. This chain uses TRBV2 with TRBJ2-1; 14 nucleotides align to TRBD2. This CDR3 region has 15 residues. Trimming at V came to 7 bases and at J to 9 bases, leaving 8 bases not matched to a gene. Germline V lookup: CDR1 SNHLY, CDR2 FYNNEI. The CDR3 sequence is CASTWGLAGDTEQFF. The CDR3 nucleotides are TGTGCCAGCACGTGGGGACTAGCGGGGGACACTGAGCAGTTCTTC. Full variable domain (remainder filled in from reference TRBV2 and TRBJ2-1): EPEVTQTPSHQVTQMGQEVILRCVPISNHLYFYWYRQILGQKVEFLVSFYNNEISEKSEIFDDQFSVERPDGSNFTLKIRSTKLEDSAMYFCASTWGLAGDTEQFFGPGTRLTVL.

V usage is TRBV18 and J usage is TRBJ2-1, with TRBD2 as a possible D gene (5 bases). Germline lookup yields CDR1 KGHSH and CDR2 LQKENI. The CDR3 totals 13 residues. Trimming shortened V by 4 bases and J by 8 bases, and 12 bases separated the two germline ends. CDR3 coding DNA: TGTGCCAGCTCACGCCCATTAGCGCATGAGCAGTTCTTC. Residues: CASSRPLAHEQFF.

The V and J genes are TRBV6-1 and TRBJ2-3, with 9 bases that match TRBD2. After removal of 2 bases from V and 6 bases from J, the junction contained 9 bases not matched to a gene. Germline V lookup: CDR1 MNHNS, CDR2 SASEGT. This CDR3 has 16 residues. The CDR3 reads CASSEYIAGVRDTQYF. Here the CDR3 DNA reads TGTGCCAGCAGTGAATATATAGCGGGAGTAAGGGATACGCAGTATTTT.

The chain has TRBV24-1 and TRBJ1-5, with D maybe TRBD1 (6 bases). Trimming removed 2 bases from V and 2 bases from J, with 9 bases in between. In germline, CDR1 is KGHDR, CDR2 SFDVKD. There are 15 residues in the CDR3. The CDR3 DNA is TGTGCCACCAGTGATTCAGCAGGGGGCAATCAGCCCCAGCATTTT. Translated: CATSDSAGGNQPQHF.